A selection of T cell receptor beta chains follows, all from one sample in a study of shared clonotypes between healthy human individuals. TCRdb's copy holds only in-frame clones and misses some; the assay was immunoSEQ multiplex PCR. The sample holds millions of clones, just over 90% seen once. Source material: naive CD4+ T cells from PBMCs. The source of these receptors is a man aged 18 to 29 in good health. Some clones in this sample may be carry-over from other donors' samples. Each CDR3 is given with its conserved first and last residue. A D gene is named only where the DNA matches it firmly. Part of the rows lack a size; the others show once, few, many or a class for expanded clones.

J gene | clone size | D gene | V gene | CDR3 length | CDR3 DNA | CDR3 protein
TRBJ2-2 | few | - | TRBV18 | 15 | TGTGCCAGCTCAACAGGACAGCAGTCCACCGGGGAGCTGTTTTTT | CASSTGQQSTGELFF
TRBJ1-2 | - | TRBD1 | TRBV6-5 | 11 | TGTGCCAGCAGTTATGGACAGGTTCACACCTTC | CASSYGQVHTF
TRBJ2-3 | - | - | TRBV5-6 | 13 | TGTGCCAGCACGGGCCGGGGACCAGATACGCAGTATTTT | CASTGRGPDTQYF
TRBJ2-3 | - | - | TRBV12-5 | 14 | TGTGCTAGTGGTTTGGGCCGTAGCACAGATACGCAGTATTTT | CASGLGRSTDTQYF
TRBJ2-7 | - | TRBD1 | TRBV9 | 14 | TGTGCCAGCAGCCATCGGACAGGGACGGGCGAGCAGTACTTC | CASSHRTGTGEQYF
TRBJ1-5 | - | - | TRBV6-4 | 13 | TGTGCCAGCAGCCGGGACAACAATCAGCCCCAGCATTTT | CASSRDNNQPQHF
TRBJ2-1 | - | - | TRBV9 | 14 | TGTGCCAGCAGCGTAGCTACCGGCAACAATGAGCAGTTCTTC | CASSVATGNNEQFF
TRBJ1-1 | - | - | TRBV28 | 13 | TGTGCCAGCAGCTCCACGGGGGGGCAAGAAGCTTTCTTT | CASSSTGGQEAFF
TRBJ1-5 | - | - | TRBV2 | 15 | TGTGCCAGCAGTGGTCAACTGGGCCCCAGTCAGCCCCAGCATTTT | CASSGQLGPSQPQHF
TRBJ2-3 | - | TRBD2 | TRBV5-1 | 17 | TGCGCCAGCAGCTCGGGACTAGCGGGAGTGTACACAGATACGCAGTATTTT | CASSSGLAGVYTDTQYF
TRBJ1-2 | - | TRBD1 | TRBV27 | 12 | TGTGCGACGACGGACAGGGGAGGCGGCTACACCTTC | CATTDRGGGYTF
TRBJ2-7 | once | - | TRBV6-6 | 13 | TGTGCCAGCAGTAGAGCGGTCTCCTACGAGCAGTACTTC | CASSRAVSYEQYF
TRBJ1-1 | - | - | TRBV6-5 | 15 | TGTGCCAGCAGCCCAGCCGGGACGGTAAGGACTGAAGCTTTCTTT | CASSPAGTVRTEAFF
TRBJ2-3 | - | TRBD2 | TRBV2 | 16 | TGTGCCAGCAGTGAAGCGCAAGCGGGATCAACAGATACGCAGTATTTT | CASSEAQAGSTDTQYF
TRBJ2-5 | - | - | TRBV2 | 11 | TGTGCCAGCAGTGAGATCGAGACCCAGTACTTC | CASSEIETQYF
TRBJ2-4 | - | TRBD1 | TRBV11-3 | 16 | TGTGCCAGCAGCTCTAGGGGGCAATCGTCGGGAAACATTCAGTACTTC | CASSSRGQSSGNIQYF
TRBJ2-1 | - | TRBD1 | TRBV18 | 15 | TGTGCCAGCTCCCGGACAGGGGGCGCGTCCAATGAGCAGTTCTTC | CASSRTGGASNEQFF
TRBJ1-2 | once | - | TRBV29-1 | 12 | TGCAGCACTTTGGCAGGGAACTATGGCTACACCTTC | CSTLAGNYGYTF
TRBJ1-2 | - | TRBD1 | TRBV5-5 | 15 | TGTGCCAGCAGCTTGACAGGGGACGGGGGTTATGGCTACACCTTC | CASSLTGDGGYGYTF
TRBJ2-1 | few | TRBD2 | TRBV7-3 | 15 | TGTGCCAGCAGCTTTGCTAGCGGGAGTATCGATGAGCAGTTCTTC | CASSFASGSIDEQFF
TRBJ1-1 | - | - | TRBV28 | 14 | TGTGCCAGCAGTTCCCCGGGGGGCTACACTGAAGCTTTCTTT | CASSSPGGYTEAFF
TRBJ2-1 | once | - | TRBV5-1 | 14 | TGCGCCAGCAGTCTAGGGTCCATCTACAATGAGCAGTTCTTC | CASSLGSIYNEQFF
TRBJ1-1 | - | TRBD1 | TRBV7-6 | 15 | TGTGCCAGCAGACCCCGGACAGGGTCGAACACTGAAGCTTTCTTT | CASRPRTGSNTEAFF
TRBJ2-1 | - | TRBD2 | TRBV11-2 | 15 | TGTGCCAGCAGCCCGCGGACTAGCGGCGGGAATGAGCAGTTCTTC | CASSPRTSGGNEQFF
TRBJ2-7 | - | - | TRBV7-3 | 13 | TGTGCCAGCAGCTCTACAGGGTATGGGGAGCAGTACTTC | CASSSTGYGEQYF